The TCR beta chain described here comes from a study of blood T cell repertoires in COVID-19. The overall study: The samples span acute and convalescent COVID-19 from the United States, Italy and Spain. In each case, the material was cDNA or gDNA derived from T cells, B-cell-depleted T cells, or PBMCs.

There are 17 residues in the CDR3. V dropped 0 bases and J dropped 1 base, with 10 bases sitting between them. Germline CDR1 is SGHAT and CDR2 is FQNNGV. The authors' processing: Nucleated cell number was recorded as an estimate derived from reference gene primer amplification. Only in-frame clones appear in the TCRdb table, and some are missing; sequencing was by immunoSEQ multiplex PCR. V and J calls plus clone size are reproduced from that table; the DNA served to infer D and trimming. The table shows roughly 140,000 clones, with 65% to 90% occurring only once. The receptor was derived from a woman aged 50 to 60 in a cohort sampled during active or convalescent COVID-19. The chain links TRBV11-2 to TRBJ1-6; possibly TRBD1 for D (5 bases). Sequencing was done on a sample of peripheral blood. The CDR3 loop reads CASSLEGTRSYNSPLHF. The CDR3 DNA reads as TGTGCCAGCAGCTTAGAGGGGACTAGGTCCTATAATTCACCCCTCCACTTT.